Following are 32 T cell receptor beta chains from one sample sequenced in a study of shared clonotypes between healthy human individuals. Clones were sequenced by immunoSEQ multiplex PCR, and TCRdb holds only the in-frame ones, with some missing. Found here are a few million clones, about 90% of them singletons; the top ten hold around 0.38%. The sequenced sample consisted of naive CD4+ T cells from PBMCs. The sample's subset: CD45RA+ positively selected. The receptors were gathered from a man in his late teens or twenties in good health. Some clones in this sample may be carry-over from other donors' samples.

The chain recombines TRBV28 with TRBJ1-2; D may be TRBD1 (5 bases). The CDR3 spans 16 residues. Per the germline V gene, CDR1 is MDHEN and CDR2 is SYDVKM. Trimming took off 2 bases at V and 7 bases at J, with 20 bases between the two ends. In DNA, the CDR3 is TGTGCCAGCAGTTTAAGGCCGGGCCAGGGCGCGCTTGGCTACACCTTC. This translates into CASSLRPGQGALGYTF.

The chain recombines TRBV6-1 with TRBJ1-2; D gene unclear. V was cut by 8 bases and J by 5 bases, with 18 bases left in between. Germline V gene lookup returns CDR1 MNHNS and CDR2 SASEGT. The CDR3 is 14 residues long. The CDR3 nucleotides are TGTGCCAGCCTAAGCAGCCATTTTAGATATGGCTACACCTTC. This sequence encodes CASLSSHFRYGYTF.

J is TRBJ2-7 and V is TRBV27; D is ambiguous. CDR3 length equals 15 residues. V was cut by 7 bases and J by 5 bases, with 21 bases left in between. In germline, CDR1 is MNHEY, CDR2 SMNVEV (reference sequence). The CDR3: CASTPRGAPGNEQYF. In DNA, the CDR3 is TGTGCCAGCACTCCCCGCGGAGCCCCGGGCAACGAGCAGTACTTC.

About this clone itself: This same CDR3 is encoded by further DNA sequences in the sample. The V call is TRBV5-1, the J call TRBJ2-7, with 8 bases identical to TRBD1. The V and J ends lost 4 bases and 0 bases, in that order; junction bases with no gene match: 3. Germline V gene lookup returns CDR1 SGHRS and CDR2 YFSETQ. The CDR3 runs 14 residues. CDR3 loop: CASSPQGGSYEQYF. The CDR3 DNA reads as TGCGCCAGCAGCCCACAGGGGGGCTCCTACGAGCAGTACTTC.

V gene TRBV5-1 combines with J gene TRBJ1-1; the D gene is possibly TRBD1 (5 bases). The CDR3 has 16 amino acids. Germline V gives CDR1 SGHRS, CDR2 YFSETQ. Deletions cut 4 bases from V and 5 bases from J, with 21 bases between. The CDR3 loop reads CASSGWSVGGWTEAFF. The CDR3, as DNA: TGCGCCAGCAGCGGGTGGTCCGTCGGGGGATGGACTGAAGCTTTCTTT.

The V gene is TRBV7-2, the J gene TRBJ2-1; 9 bases align to TRBD2. In germline, CDR1 is SGHTA, CDR2 FQGNSA. CDR3 length: 15 amino acids. Trimming at V came to 3 bases and at J to 4 bases, leaving 4 bases not matched to a gene. DNA of the CDR3: TGTGCCAGCAGCTTTAGCGGGAGAACGTACAATGAGCAGTTCTTC. This gives the protein CASSFSGRTYNEQFF. Full variable domain (outside the CDR3, taken from reference TRBV7-2 and TRBJ2-1): GAGVSQSPSNKVTEKGKDVELRCDPISGHTALYWYRQSLGQGLEFLIYFQGNSAPDKSGLPSDRFSAERTGGSVSTLTIQRTQQEDSAVYLCASSFSGRTYNEQFFGPGTRLTVL.

As to this clone: Other DNA sequences in the sample encode the same CDR3. V is TRBV28 and J is TRBJ2-7, with 7 bases matching TRBD1. The CDR3 covers 15 residues. The junction had 4 bases not matched to a gene; V was cut back by 2 bases and J by 0 bases. Germline V gene data show CDR1 as MDHEN and CDR2 as SYDVKM. The CDR3 sequence: CASSLAGTVSYEQYF. The CDR3 DNA follows: TGTGCCAGCAGTTTAGCCGGGACAGTCTCCTACGAGCAGTACTTC.

This clone was seen once. The CDR3 DNA reads TGTGCCAGCAGCCTACTAAAACTAGCCGCCCACAATGAGCAGTTCTTC. As protein: CASSLLKLAAHNEQFF. The gene calls are TRBV28 and TRBJ2-1; weak D call: TRBD2 (6 bases). The germline V and J ends were trimmed by 6 bases and 5 bases, with 20 bases remaining between them. The germline V gene has CDR1 MDHEN and CDR2 SYDVKM. The CDR3 totals 16 residues.

This CDR3 reads CATSDRTSANYGYTF. The CDR3, as DNA: TGTGCCACCTCGGACAGGACCTCCGCTAACTATGGCTACACCTTC. The gene calls are TRBV19 and TRBJ1-2, with 7 positions matching TRBD1. Germline assignment: CDR1 LNHDA and CDR2 SQIVND (reference sequence). J gave up 0 bases and V 10 bases, and 11 bases lay outside the gene matches. There are 15 residues in the CDR3.

As to this clone: Other nucleotide sequences from this sample produce the same CDR3. This chain joins TRBV28 and TRBJ2-7, with 7 bases lining up with TRBD2. This CDR3 comprises 14 residues. Germline V gene lookup returns CDR1 MDHEN and CDR2 SYDVKM. J was trimmed by 2 bases and V by 2 bases; bases with no gene match: 3. The CDR3 here is CASSLPSGAYEQYF. The CDR3, as DNA: TGTGCCAGCAGTTTACCTAGCGGAGCCTACGAGCAGTACTTC.

This clone was picked up one time. Other DNA sequences in this specimen translate into the identical CDR3. V is TRBV6-1 and J is TRBJ1-2, with a possible D match to TRBD1 (5 bases). Germline CDR1 and CDR2: MNHNS and SASEGT. Trimming left V 3 bases short and J 3 bases short, with 8 bases between. This CDR3 contains 13 residues. Here the CDR3 reads CASSEGRDYGYTF. In DNA, the CDR3 is TGTGCCAGCAGTGAGGGCAGGGACTATGGCTACACCTTC.

The chain couples TRBV7-9 to TRBJ1-1, with a possible D match to TRBD1 (5 bases). Germline CDR1 SEHNR, CDR2 FQNEAQ (reference sequence). V was trimmed by 5 bases and J by 1 base, leaving 8 bases between them. The CDR3 extends over 13 amino acids. CDR3 nucleotides: TGTGCCAGCAGCCGACAGCCGAACACTGAAGCTTTCTTT. It codes for CASSRQPNTEAFF. Together with reference TRBV7-9 and TRBJ1-1, the CDR3 gives the full variable domain: DTGVSQNPRHKITKRGQNVTFRCDPISEHNRLYWYRQTLGQGPEFLTYFQNEAQLEKSRLLSDRFSAERPKGSFSTLEIQRTEQGDSAMYLCASSRQPNTEAFFGQGTRLTVV.

This clone was observed a handful of times. This sequence joins TRBV30 and TRBJ1-2; D not certain. V was trimmed by 4 bases and J by 4 bases, leaving 10 bases between them. The V gene's germline CDR1 is GTSNPN and CDR2 SVGIG (reference sequence). This CDR3 is 12 amino acids long. The CDR3 region is CAWTPGVYGYTF. The CDR3 DNA follows: TGTGCCTGGACACCGGGAGTCTATGGCTACACCTTC.

In the case of this clone: The same CDR3 also results from other DNA sequences found in this sample. The chain uses TRBV6-6 and TRBJ1-5; possibly TRBD1 for D (5 bases). This CDR3 is built from 16 residues. Germline CDR1 is MNHNY and CDR2 is SVGAGI (reference sequence). Between the trimmed V and J ends, which lost 0 bases and 0 bases, there was a span of 9 bases. The CDR3 protein is CASSYSERGSNQPQHF. The CDR3 region has the DNA TGTGCCAGCAGTTACTCCGAAAGGGGTAGCAATCAGCCCCAGCATTTT.

V usage is TRBV4-2 and J usage is TRBJ2-7; D unclear. The CDR3 covers 12 residues. With 4 bases removed from V and 4 bases from J, the gap between germline ends came to 8 bases. Germline values: CDR1 LGHNA, CDR2 YNFKEQ. CDR3 DNA: TGTGCCAGCAGCCCAGGAGATTACGAGCAGTACTTC. Its translation is CASSPGDYEQYF.

The genes are TRBV29-1 and TRBJ2-3, with D tentatively TRBD2 (6 bases). CDR1 and CDR2 (germline): SQVTM, ANQGSEA. CDR3 length equals 15 residues. Trimming left V 7 bases short and J 0 bases short, with 17 bases between. The CDR3 DNA is TGCAGCGCGACACGCGCGGCGGGAAGCACAGATACGCAGTATTTT. Translation gives CSATRAAGSTDTQYF.

The gene calls are TRBV28 and TRBJ1-1; 8 nucleotides line up with TRBD1. The CDR3 consists of 14 residues. The V segment lost 6 bases and the J segment 4 bases; nucleotides outside the gene matches: 7. Germline CDR1 and CDR2: MDHEN and SYDVKM. CDR3 coding DNA: TGTGCCAGCAGGAGGACAGGGTTAGGCACTGAAGCTTTCTTT. It yields the protein CASRRTGLGTEAFF.

As concerns this clone: The identical CDR3 is also encoded by other nucleotide sequences in the sample. The J gene is TRBJ1-1, the V gene TRBV14; a possible D gene is TRBD1 (5 bases). With 4 bases removed from V and 1 base from J, the gap between germline ends came to 7 bases. Germline V gene lookup returns CDR1 SGHDN and CDR2 FVKESK. The length of the CDR3 is 13 residues. CDR3 sequence reads: CASSRQGNTEAFF. The DNA of the CDR3 is TGTGCCAGCAGCCGGCAGGGGAACACTGAAGCTTTCTTT.

This chain joins TRBV5-4 and TRBJ2-5; weak D call: TRBD1 (5 bases). V lost 4 bases to trimming and J lost 0 bases, with 13 bases between them. The CDR3 is made up of 15 amino acids. Germline CDR1 SGHNT, CDR2 YYREEE (reference sequence). DNA of the CDR3: TGTGCCAGCAGCAGCCAGACAGTTTACCAAGAGACCCAGTACTTC. This gives the protein CASSSQTVYQETQYF.

Of note for this clone: The sample contains more than one DNA sequence encoding this CDR3. The V and J genes are TRBV28 and TRBJ1-4; D perhaps matches TRBD1 (6 bases). Looked up from germline, CDR1 is MDHEN and CDR2 is SYDVKM. Deletions cut 5 bases from V and 7 bases from J, with 14 bases between. The CDR3 length is 14 residues. The CDR3 nucleotides are TGTGCCAGCAGTCCCGGGGGGCTGGGTGAAAAACTGTTTTTT. Translating it yields CASSPGGLGEKLFF.

This rearrangement joins TRBV9 to TRBJ1-6, with TRBD1 as a possible D gene (6 bases). This CDR3 is 13 amino acids long. CDR1 is SGDLS and CDR2 is YYNGEE in the germline V gene. The V gene lost 0 bases and the J gene lost 13 bases, with 11 bases spanning the gap. The CDR3 loop is CASSVVGGMPLHF. In nucleotides, the CDR3 is TGTGCCAGCAGCGTAGTAGGGGGGATGCCCCTCCACTTT.

This chain uses TRBV28 with TRBJ1-4, with 7 bases lining up with TRBD1. CDR1 is MDHEN, CDR2 SYDVKM, per germline. Germline trimming cut 8 bases from V and 5 bases from J; bases unmatched to any gene: 20. CDR3 size: 18 residues. CDR3 DNA sequence: TGTGCCAGCTCCTATAGGACAGGCTCGGTGGGTCCGAATGAAAAACTGTTTTTT. It translates to CASSYRTGSVGPNEKLFF.

The chain joins TRBV5-1 to TRBJ2-1; a possible D gene is TRBD2 (5 bases). Germline CDR1 is SGHRS and CDR2 is YFSETQ. Trimming removed 0 bases from V and 2 bases from J, with 9 bases in between. The CDR3 has 15 residues. The DNA for the CDR3 is TGCGCCAGCAGCTTGGTTAGCGCGACCTACAATGAGCAGTTCTTC. Translating gives CASSLVSATYNEQFF.

The chain is built from TRBV5-1 and TRBJ2-1; perhaps TRBD2 as D (5 bases). V lost 0 bases to trimming and J lost 5 bases, with 12 bases between them. Germline values: CDR1 SGHRS, CDR2 YFSETQ. The length of the CDR3 is 15 residues. The CDR3 loop is CASSLGSGINNEQFF. CDR3 DNA: TGCGCCAGCAGCTTGGGGAGCGGAATCAACAATGAGCAGTTCTTC.

The chain carries TRBV9 and TRBJ2-6; 7 bases match TRBD2. The CDR3 is 19 amino acids. The V and J ends lost 1 base and 0 bases, in that order; junction bases with no gene match: 10. Germline-derived CDR1 and CDR2 are SGDLS and YYNGEE. CDR3 region: CASSVPAGTGTSGANVLTF. Here the CDR3 DNA reads TGTGCCAGCAGCGTACCAGCGGGAACAGGTACCTCTGGGGCCAACGTCCTGACTTTC. Full variable domain (outside the CDR3, taken from reference TRBV9 and TRBJ2-6): DSGVTQTPKHLITATGQRVTLRCSPRSGDLSVYWYQQSLDQGLQFLIQYYNGEERAKGNILERFSAQQFPDLHSELNLSSLELGDSALYFCASSVPAGTGTSGANVLTFGAGSRLTVL.

V is TRBV7-8 and J is TRBJ1-1; 8 nucleotides line up with TRBD1. The CDR3 has 14 amino acids. V gave up 3 bases and J gave up 8 bases; unmatched junction bases: 8. Looked up from germline, CDR1 is SGHVS and CDR2 is FQNEAQ. The CDR3 loop reads CASSFRTGRGEAFF. CDR3 nucleotides: TGTGCCAGCAGCTTCCGGACAGGGCGAGGGGAAGCTTTCTTT.

On this clone: In the same sample, other DNA sequences code for this CDR3. This chain links TRBV5-1 with TRBJ2-3, with no clear D. CDR1 and CDR2 (germline): SGHRS, YFSETQ. This CDR3 region has 11 residues. V gave up 5 bases and J gave up 1 base, with 2 bases separating them. The CDR3: CASSRTDTQYF. For the CDR3, the DNA is TGCGCCAGCAGTCGCACAGATACGCAGTATTTT.

Regarding this clone: The sample holds other DNA sequences that translate to the same CDR3. The CDR3 nucleotides are TGCGCCAGCAGCGCAGGGAGGAACTCTGGGGCCAACGTCCTGACTTTC. It encodes CASSAGRNSGANVLTF. The rearrangement links TRBV5-1 to TRBJ2-6, with D perhaps TRBD2 (6 bases). The V end lost 4 bases, the J end lost 0 bases, and 11 bases lay between the germline ends. This CDR3 spans 16 amino acids. Germline-derived CDR1 and CDR2 are SGHRS and YFSETQ. The full variable domain, rest sourced from reference TRBV5-1 and TRBJ2-6, is KAGVTQTPRYLIKTRGQQVTLSCSPISGHRSVSWYQQTPGQGLQFLFEYFSETQRNKGNFPGRFSGRQFSNSRSEMNVSTLELGDSALYLCASSAGRNSGANVLTFGAGSRLTVL.

This rearrangement joins TRBV25-1 to TRBJ1-2, with TRBD1 matching 11 bases. This CDR3 region has 13 residues. The germline V gene encodes CDR1 MGHDK and CDR2 SYGVNS. After removal of 7 bases from V and 7 bases from J, the junction contained 5 bases not matched to a gene. The chain's CDR3 is CASTAGQGAGYTF. Here the CDR3 DNA reads TGTGCCAGCACCGCCGGACAGGGGGCTGGCTACACCTTC.

The rearrangement links TRBV7-7 to TRBJ2-2; 8 nucleotides agree with TRBD1. V was clipped by 5 bases and J by 6 bases; unmatched bases: 5. There are 14 residues in the CDR3. Per the germline V gene, CDR1 is SSHAT and CDR2 is FNYEAQ (reference sequence). CDR3 amino acids: CASSIGQGAGELFF. CDR3 nucleotides: TGTGCCAGCAGCATCGGACAGGGCGCCGGGGAGCTGTTTTTT.

This rearrangement joins TRBV7-2 to TRBJ2-3, with TRBD2 identical over 9 bases. Looked up from germline, CDR1 is SGHTA and CDR2 is FQGNSA. This CDR3 has 16 amino acids. The V segment lost 0 bases and the J segment 8 bases; nucleotides outside the gene matches: 9. This chain's CDR3 is CASSLASGSPGATQYF. The CDR3 DNA reads as TGTGCCAGCAGCTTAGCTAGCGGGAGCCCCGGAGCTACGCAGTATTTT.

In DNA, the CDR3 is TGCGCCAGCAGCACCGGAGGGGGGGGCTATGGCTACACCTTC. Translated: CASSTGGGGYGYTF. This chain links TRBV5-1 with TRBJ1-2; D may be TRBD1 (6 bases). The ends were cut back, 4 bases at V and 4 bases at J, with 14 bases in the middle. Germline CDR1 and CDR2: SGHRS and YFSETQ. The CDR3 runs to 14 residues.